The T cell receptor (beta chain) under discussion was sequenced for a study of blood T cells in healthy people across ages. V lost 3 bases and J lost 5, with 14 bases in between. Germline values: CDR1 DFQATT, CDR2 SNEGSKA (reference sequence). The CDR3 is 13 residues long. The authors ran a second PCR of about 6 to 11 cycles using a sample-barcoded 5' primer and a J-beta primer mix. TCRdb re-derived calls from the 5' RACE reads in MiXCR, one entry per CDR3 protein. The sample consists of over 1,500,000 distinct CDR3 sequences, approximately 50% of them appearing once. This receptor was taken from a woman between 35 and 50 years old in good health. The V call is TRBV20-1, the J call TRBJ2-7, with D possibly being TRBD1 (6 bases). The sample comprised blood. DNA of the CDR3: TGCAGTGCTAGTGGTGACAGGTCAGACGAGCAGTACTTC. It is translated as CSASGDRSDEQYF.